Below are 14 T cell receptor beta chains sequenced from a single sample in a study of blood T cell repertoires in COVID-19. Here immunoSEQ multiplex PCR was the method, and the copy in TCRdb shows in-frame clones only, minus some. The sample has under 200,000 clones, 82% seen once. The sequenced material came from PBMCs or T cells enriched from blood (not recorded which). The receptor set was obtained from a woman aged 55-70 years with acute COVID-19.

The chain is built from TRBV27 and TRBJ2-1; D is unclear. From germline, CDR1 is MNHEY and CDR2 SMNVEV (reference sequence). V lost 6 bases to trimming and J lost 0 bases, with 12 bases between them. The CDR3 contains 15 residues. The CDR3 region has the DNA TGTGCCAGCAGACTAAGTCAGAGCTCCTACAATGAGCAGTTCTTC. Its translation is CASRLSQSSYNEQFF.

The chain combines TRBV2 with TRBJ2-3; maybe TRBD1 (5 bases). Germline CDR1 is SNHLY and CDR2 is FYNNEI. V dropped 3 bases and J dropped 10 bases, with 14 bases sitting between them. The CDR3 runs 13 residues. The CDR3 nucleotides read TGTGCCAGCAGTGAGGGGCTCTTCTCTTCGCAGTATTTT. Its translation: CASSEGLFSSQYF.

V and J are TRBV19 and TRBJ1-5; tentatively, D is TRBD1 (6 bases). Germline lookup yields CDR1 LNHDA and CDR2 SQIVND (reference sequence). This CDR3 is 19 amino acids long. Trimming pared 3 bases from V and 2 bases from J, leaving 23 bases between. CDR3 sequence reads: CASSIGRGAGAYGNQPQHF. CDR3 bases: TGTGCCAGTAGTATTGGTCGGGGGGCAGGAGCGTACGGCAATCAGCCCCAGCATTTT.

CDR3 region: CASSSAVSYEQYF. CDR3 coding DNA: TGTGCCAGCAGTTCCGCGGTCTCCTACGAGCAGTACTTC. This chain connects TRBV27 to TRBJ2-7; D remains ambiguous. V lost 4 bases and J lost 0, with 7 bases in between. CDR3 length: 13 residues. Germline CDR1 and CDR2: MNHEY and SMNVEV (reference sequence).

This clone has just one count. This rearrangement joins TRBV5-1 to TRBJ2-4; D unclear. CDR3 length equals 15 residues. Deletions cut 0 bases from V and 1 base from J, with 8 bases between. Germline loops: CDR1 SGHRS, CDR2 YFSETQ. CDR3 in DNA: TGCGCCAGCAGCTTGGTGGCCGGGGCCAAAAACATTCAGTACTTC. Protein: CASSLVAGAKNIQYF.

The gene calls are TRBV24-1 and TRBJ2-7, with D possibly being TRBD2 (7 bases). CDR1 is KGHDR, CDR2 SFDVKD, per germline. Deletions cut 2 bases from V and 4 bases from J, with 17 bases between. The CDR3 loop spans 16 amino acids. DNA for the CDR3: TGTGCCACCAGTGATTCAAGAGTGGCGGGGGCTTACGAGCAGTACTTC. Encoded protein: CATSDSRVAGAYEQYF.

This clone was counted a few times. The rearrangement links TRBV7-2 to TRBJ1-5, with TRBD1 as a possible D gene (5 bases). The germline V gene has CDR1 SGHTA and CDR2 FQGNSA. The CDR3 runs to 12 residues. Trimming pared 5 bases from V and 7 bases from J, leaving 9 bases between. In nucleotides, the CDR3 is TGTGCCAGCAGCCCAGGGTTACAGCCCCAGCATTTT. Amino acid sequence: CASSPGLQPQHF.

The chain combines TRBV9 with TRBJ2-2; D gene ambiguous. CDR1 is SGDLS and CDR2 is YYNGEE in the germline V gene. V dropped 4 bases and J dropped 1 base, with 8 bases sitting between them. CDR3 length: 14 residues. The DNA for the CDR3 is TGTGCCAGCAGCATACTACAGAACACCGGGGAGCTGTTTTTT. Translation gives CASSILQNTGELFF.

V is TRBV7-8 and J is TRBJ1-6; 7 bases fit TRBD1. Germline CDR1 is SGHVS and CDR2 is FQNEAQ. Trimming at V came to 5 bases and at J to 5 bases, leaving 6 bases not matched to a gene. The CDR3 consists of 15 residues. The CDR3 region has the DNA TGTGCCAGCAGCCCAATGGACAGGCATAATTCACCCCTCCACTTT. Amino acid sequence: CASSPMDRHNSPLHF. Full variable domain (rest looked up from reference TRBV7-8 and TRBJ1-6): GAGVSQSPRYKVAKRGQDVALRCDPISGHVSLFWYQQALGQGPEFLTYFQNEAQLDKSGLPSDRFFAERPEGSVSTLKIQRTQQEDSAVYLCASSPMDRHNSPLHFGNGTRLTVT.

The V and J genes are TRBV7-6 and TRBJ1-1; D is ambiguous. Germline loops: CDR1 SGHVS, CDR2 FNYEAQ. V shed 0 bases and J shed 11 bases, with 10 bases lying between them. The CDR3 is made up of 12 amino acids. CDR3 amino acids: CASSLAGQVAFF. CDR3 DNA sequence: TGTGCCAGCAGCTTAGCTGGGCAGGTGGCTTTCTTT.

The rearrangement links TRBV15 to TRBJ1-1, with TRBD1 as a possible D gene (6 bases). Trimming removed 3 bases from V and 1 base from J, with 9 bases in between. CDR3 length: 14 amino acids. CDR1 and CDR2 from the germline V gene are LNHNV and YYDKDF (reference sequence). The CDR3 here is CATSRDSSNTEAFF. The CDR3 DNA follows: TGTGCCACCAGCAGGGACAGCTCGAACACTGAAGCTTTCTTT.

The chain links TRBV9 to TRBJ1-6; no clear D. The V gene lost 0 bases and the J gene lost 5 bases, with 6 bases spanning the gap. CDR3 size: 14 residues. The germline gives CDR1 SGDLS, CDR2 YYNGEE. CDR3 region: CASSVDINNSPLHF. For the CDR3, the DNA is TGTGCCAGCAGCGTAGACATAAATAATTCACCCCTCCACTTT.

CDR3 sequence: CASSSGNGGNTEAFF. CDR3 DNA sequence: TGCGCCAGCAGCTCGGGTAACGGGGGGAACACTGAAGCTTTCTTT. The V and J genes are TRBV5-1 and TRBJ1-1; TRBD1 is a possible D gene (5 bases). V was cut by 3 bases and J by 1 base, with 13 bases left in between. The CDR3 contains 15 residues. The germline gives CDR1 SGHRS, CDR2 YFSETQ.

This clone was observed a handful of times. The chain links TRBV5-6 to TRBJ2-2, with D perhaps matching TRBD2 (5 bases). Germline V lookup: CDR1 SGHDT, CDR2 YYEEEE. The CDR3 length is 15 residues. Trimming cost V 0 bases and J 3 bases, with 9 bases left between them. The CDR3 nucleotides are TGTGCCAGCAGCTTGGTTCTGCGGGACACCGGGGAGCTGTTTTTT. Translation: CASSLVLRDTGELFF.